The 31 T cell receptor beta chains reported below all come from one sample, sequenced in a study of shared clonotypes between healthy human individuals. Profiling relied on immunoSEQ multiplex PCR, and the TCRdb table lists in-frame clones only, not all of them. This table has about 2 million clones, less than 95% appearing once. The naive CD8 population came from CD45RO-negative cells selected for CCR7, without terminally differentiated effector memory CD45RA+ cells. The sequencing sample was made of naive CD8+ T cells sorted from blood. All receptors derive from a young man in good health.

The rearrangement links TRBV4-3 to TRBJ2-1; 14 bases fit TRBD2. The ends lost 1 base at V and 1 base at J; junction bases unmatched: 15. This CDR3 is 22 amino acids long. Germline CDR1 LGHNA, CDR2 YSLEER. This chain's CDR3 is CASSQASWLGTSGRYSYNEQFF. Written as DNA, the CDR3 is TGCGCCAGCAGCCAAGCCAGTTGGTTGGGGACTAGCGGGAGATATTCCTACAATGAGCAGTTCTTC.

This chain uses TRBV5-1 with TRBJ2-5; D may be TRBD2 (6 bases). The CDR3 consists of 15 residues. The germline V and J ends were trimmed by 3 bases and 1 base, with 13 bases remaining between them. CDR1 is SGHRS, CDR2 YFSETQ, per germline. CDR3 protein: CASSSLAASQETQYF. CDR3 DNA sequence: TGCGCCAGCAGCTCCTTAGCGGCAAGCCAAGAGACCCAGTACTTC. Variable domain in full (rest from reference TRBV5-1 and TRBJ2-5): KAGVTQTPRYLIKTRGQQVTLSCSPISGHRSVSWYQQTPGQGLQFLFEYFSETQRNKGNFPGRFSGRQFSNSRSEMNVSTLELGDSALYLCASSSLAASQETQYFGPGTRLLVL.

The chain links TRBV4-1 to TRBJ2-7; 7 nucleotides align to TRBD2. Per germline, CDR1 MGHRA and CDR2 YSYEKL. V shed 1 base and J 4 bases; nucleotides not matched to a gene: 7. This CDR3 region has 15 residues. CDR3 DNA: TGCGCCAGCAGCCAAGCTCCAGCGGGGTTTTACGAGCAGTACTTC. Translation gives CASSQAPAGFYEQYF.

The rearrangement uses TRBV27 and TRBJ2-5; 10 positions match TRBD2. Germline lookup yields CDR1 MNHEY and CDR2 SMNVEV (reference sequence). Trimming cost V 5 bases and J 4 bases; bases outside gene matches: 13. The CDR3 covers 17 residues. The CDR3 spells CASSPGASGSLRETQYF. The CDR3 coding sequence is TGTGCCAGCAGTCCAGGGGCTAGCGGGAGTTTGAGAGAGACCCAGTACTTC.

The DNA for the CDR3 is TGTGCCAGCAGAAACAGGGTCTCCTACGAGCAGTACTTC. Its protein is CASRNRVSYEQYF. This chain links TRBV27 with TRBJ2-7; D possibly corresponds to TRBD1 (6 bases). Trimming removed 6 bases from V and 0 bases from J, with 9 bases in between. The CDR3 is made up of 13 amino acids. CDR1 and CDR2 from the germline V gene are MNHEY and SMNVEV (reference sequence).

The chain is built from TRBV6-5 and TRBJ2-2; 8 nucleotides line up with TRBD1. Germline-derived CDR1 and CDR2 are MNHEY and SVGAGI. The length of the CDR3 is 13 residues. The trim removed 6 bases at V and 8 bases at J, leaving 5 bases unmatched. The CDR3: CASSQGAGGELFF. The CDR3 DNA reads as TGTGCCAGCAGCCAGGGGGCGGGTGGGGAGCTGTTTTTT.

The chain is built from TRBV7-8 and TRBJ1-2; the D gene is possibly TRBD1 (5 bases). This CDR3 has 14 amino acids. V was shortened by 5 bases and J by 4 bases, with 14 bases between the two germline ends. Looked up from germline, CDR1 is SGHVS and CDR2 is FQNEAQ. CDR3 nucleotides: TGTGCCAGCAGCCCCGGGACCCTCGGCTATGGCTACACCTTC. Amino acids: CASSPGTLGYGYTF. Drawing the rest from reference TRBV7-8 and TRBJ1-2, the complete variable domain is GAGVSQSPRYKVAKRGQDVALRCDPISGHVSLFWYQQALGQGPEFLTYFQNEAQLDKSGLPSDRFFAERPEGSVSTLKIQRTQQEDSAVYLCASSPGTLGYGYTFGSGTRLTVV.

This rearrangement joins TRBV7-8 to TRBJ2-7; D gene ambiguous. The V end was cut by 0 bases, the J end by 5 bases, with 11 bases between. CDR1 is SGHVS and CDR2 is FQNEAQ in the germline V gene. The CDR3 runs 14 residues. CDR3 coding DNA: TGTGCCAGCAGCTTAGCGCGAAGCTTGAACGAGCAGTACTTC. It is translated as CASSLARSLNEQYF.

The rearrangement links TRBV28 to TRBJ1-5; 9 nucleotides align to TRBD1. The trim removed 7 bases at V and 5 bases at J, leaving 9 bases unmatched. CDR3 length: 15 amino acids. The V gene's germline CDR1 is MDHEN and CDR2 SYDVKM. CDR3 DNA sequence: TGTGCCAGCACCATGACAGGGGGAGTTGATCAGCCCCAGCATTTT. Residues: CASTMTGGVDQPQHF.

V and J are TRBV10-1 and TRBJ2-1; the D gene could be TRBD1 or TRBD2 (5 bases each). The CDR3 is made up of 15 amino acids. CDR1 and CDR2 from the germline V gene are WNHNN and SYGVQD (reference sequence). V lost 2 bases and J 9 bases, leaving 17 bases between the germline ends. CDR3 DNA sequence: TGCGCCAGCAGTGAGCGGGACCCAAGAAAGAGTGAGCAGTTCTTC. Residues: CASSERDPRKSEQFF.

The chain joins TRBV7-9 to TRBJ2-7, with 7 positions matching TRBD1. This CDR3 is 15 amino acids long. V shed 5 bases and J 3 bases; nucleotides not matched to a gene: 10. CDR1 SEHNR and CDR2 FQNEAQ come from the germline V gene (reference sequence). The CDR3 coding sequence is TGTGCCAGCAGCCCAGAGTGGGACAGCCTCTACGAGCAGTACTTC. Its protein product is CASSPEWDSLYEQYF. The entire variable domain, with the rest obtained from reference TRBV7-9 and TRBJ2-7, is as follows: DTGVSQNPRHKITKRGQNVTFRCDPISEHNRLYWYRQTLGQGPEFLTYFQNEAQLEKSRLLSDRFSAERPKGSFSTLEIQRTEQGDSAMYLCASSPEWDSLYEQYFGPGTRLTVT.

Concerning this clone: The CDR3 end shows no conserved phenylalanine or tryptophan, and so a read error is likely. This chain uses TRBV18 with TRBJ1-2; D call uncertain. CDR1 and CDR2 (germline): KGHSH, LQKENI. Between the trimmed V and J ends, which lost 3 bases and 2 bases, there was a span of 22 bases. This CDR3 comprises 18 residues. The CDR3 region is CASSPVGTDLIGNYGYTS. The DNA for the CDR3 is TGTGCCAGCTCACCGGTTGGCACAGATCTGATTGGGAACTATGGCTACACCTCC.

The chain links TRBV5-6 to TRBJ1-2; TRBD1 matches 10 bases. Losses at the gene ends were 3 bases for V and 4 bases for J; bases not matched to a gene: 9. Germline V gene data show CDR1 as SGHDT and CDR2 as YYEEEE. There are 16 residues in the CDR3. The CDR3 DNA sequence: TGTGCCAGCAGCTCCGGGACAGGGGTCTTGAGCTATGGCTACACCTTC. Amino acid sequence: CASSSGTGVLSYGYTF.

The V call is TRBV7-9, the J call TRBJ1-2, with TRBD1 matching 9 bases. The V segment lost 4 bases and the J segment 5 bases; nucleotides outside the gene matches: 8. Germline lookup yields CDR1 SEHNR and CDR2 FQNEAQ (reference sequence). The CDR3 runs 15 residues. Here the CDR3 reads CASSYPGTGNYGYTF. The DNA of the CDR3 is TGTGCCAGCAGCTACCCCGGGACAGGGAATTATGGCTACACCTTC.

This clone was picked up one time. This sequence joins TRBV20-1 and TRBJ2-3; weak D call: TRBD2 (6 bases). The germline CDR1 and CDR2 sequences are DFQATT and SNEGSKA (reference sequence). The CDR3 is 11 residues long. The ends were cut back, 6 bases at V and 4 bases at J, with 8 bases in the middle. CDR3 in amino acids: CSARLADTQYF. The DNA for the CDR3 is TGCAGTGCGCGACTAGCAGATACGCAGTATTTT.

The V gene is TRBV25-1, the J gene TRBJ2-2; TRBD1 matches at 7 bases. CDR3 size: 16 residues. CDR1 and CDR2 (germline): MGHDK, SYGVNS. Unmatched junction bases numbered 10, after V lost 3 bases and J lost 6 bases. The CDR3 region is CASSDPRDSYAGELFF. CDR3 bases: TGTGCCAGCAGTGACCCCCGGGACAGCTACGCCGGGGAGCTGTTTTTT.

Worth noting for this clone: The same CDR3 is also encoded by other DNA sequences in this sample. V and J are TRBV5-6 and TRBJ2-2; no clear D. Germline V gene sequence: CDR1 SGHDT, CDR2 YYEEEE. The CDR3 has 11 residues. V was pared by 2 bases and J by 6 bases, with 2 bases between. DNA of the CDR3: TGTGCCAGCAGCTTAGCCGGGGAGCTGTTTTTT. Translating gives CASSLAGELFF.

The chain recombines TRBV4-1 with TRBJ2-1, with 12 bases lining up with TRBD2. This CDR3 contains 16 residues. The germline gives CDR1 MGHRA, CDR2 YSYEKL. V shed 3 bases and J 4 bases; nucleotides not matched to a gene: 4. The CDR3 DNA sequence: TGCGCCAGCAGCCAGGAGACTAGCGGGGGATACAATGAGCAGTTCTTC. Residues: CASSQETSGGYNEQFF.

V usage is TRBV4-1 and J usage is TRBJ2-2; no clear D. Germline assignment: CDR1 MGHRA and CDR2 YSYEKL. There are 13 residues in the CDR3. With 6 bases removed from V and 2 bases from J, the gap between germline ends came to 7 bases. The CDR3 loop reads CASSVLNTGELFF. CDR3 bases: TGCGCCAGCAGTGTCCTTAACACCGGGGAGCTGTTTTTT.

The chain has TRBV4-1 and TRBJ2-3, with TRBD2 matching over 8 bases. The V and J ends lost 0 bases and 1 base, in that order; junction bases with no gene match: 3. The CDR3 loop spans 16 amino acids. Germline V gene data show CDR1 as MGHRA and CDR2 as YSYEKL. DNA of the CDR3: TGCGCCAGCAGCCAAGAATCACTAGCGGGCACAGATACGCAGTATTTT. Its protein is CASSQESLAGTDTQYF.

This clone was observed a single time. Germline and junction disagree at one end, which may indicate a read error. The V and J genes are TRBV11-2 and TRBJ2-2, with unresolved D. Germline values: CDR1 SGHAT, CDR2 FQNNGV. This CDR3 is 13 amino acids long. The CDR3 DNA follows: TGTACCAGCAGCTTTCTTGACACCGGGGAGCTGTTTTTT. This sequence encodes CTSSFLDTGELFF.

The CDR3: CASSLGGTLYEQYF. CDR3 in DNA: TGTGCCAGCAGCTTAGGCGGGACCCTTTACGAGCAGTACTTC. The chain carries TRBV7-9 and TRBJ2-7; D possibly corresponds to TRBD2 (6 bases). CDR1 and CDR2 (germline): SEHNR, FQNEAQ (reference sequence). Trimming stripped 1 base from V and 4 bases from J, with 11 bases between. The CDR3 length is 14 residues.

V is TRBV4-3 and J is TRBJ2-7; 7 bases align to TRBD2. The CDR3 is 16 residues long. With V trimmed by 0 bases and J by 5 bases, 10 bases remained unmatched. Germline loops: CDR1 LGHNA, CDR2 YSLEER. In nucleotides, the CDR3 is TGCGCCAGCAGCCAAGATCCGGGGGAGGGCCTCAACGAGCAGTACTTC. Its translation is CASSQDPGEGLNEQYF.

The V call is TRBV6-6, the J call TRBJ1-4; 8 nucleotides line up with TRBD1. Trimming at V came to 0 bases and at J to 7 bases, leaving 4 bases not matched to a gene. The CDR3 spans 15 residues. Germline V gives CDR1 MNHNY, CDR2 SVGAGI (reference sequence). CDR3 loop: CASSYSSGGGEKLFF. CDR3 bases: TGTGCCAGCAGTTACTCGTCAGGGGGCGGTGAAAAACTGTTTTTT.

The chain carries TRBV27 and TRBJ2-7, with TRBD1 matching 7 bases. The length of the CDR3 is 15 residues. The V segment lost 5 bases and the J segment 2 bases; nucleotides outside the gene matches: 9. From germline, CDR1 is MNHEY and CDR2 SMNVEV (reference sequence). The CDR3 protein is CASSPETGTAYEQYF. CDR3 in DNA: TGTGCCAGCAGTCCCGAAACCGGGACAGCCTACGAGCAGTACTTC.

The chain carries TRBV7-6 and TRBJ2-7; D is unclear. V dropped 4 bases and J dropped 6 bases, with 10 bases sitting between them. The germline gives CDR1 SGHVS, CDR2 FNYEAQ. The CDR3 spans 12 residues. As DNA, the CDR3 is TGTGCCAGCAGCTCCGCGATCGGCGAGCAGTACTTC. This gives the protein CASSSAIGEQYF. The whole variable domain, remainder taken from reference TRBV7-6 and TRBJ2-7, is GAGVSQSPRYKVTKRGQDVALRCDPISGHVSLYWYRQALGQGPEFLTYFNYEAQQDKSGLPNDRFSAERPEGSISTLTIQRTEQRDSAMYRCASSSAIGEQYFGPGTRLTVT.

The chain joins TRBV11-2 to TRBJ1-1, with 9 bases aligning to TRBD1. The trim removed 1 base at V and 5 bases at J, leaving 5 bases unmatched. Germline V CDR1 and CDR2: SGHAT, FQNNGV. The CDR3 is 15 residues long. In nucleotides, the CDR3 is TGTGCCAGCAGCTTAGCGGGACAGGGTAGGACTGAAGCTTTCTTT. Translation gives CASSLAGQGRTEAFF.

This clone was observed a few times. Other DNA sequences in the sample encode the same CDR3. The CDR3 bases are TGCAGCGTTGAGGCAGGGACCTACGAGCAGTACTTC. Translating gives CSVEAGTYEQYF. The genes are TRBV29-1 and TRBJ2-7; D might be TRBD1 (5 bases). The CDR3 extends over 12 amino acids. Germline CDR1 SQVTM, CDR2 ANQGSEA. Trimming removed 3 bases at V and 2 bases at J, with 8 bases between.

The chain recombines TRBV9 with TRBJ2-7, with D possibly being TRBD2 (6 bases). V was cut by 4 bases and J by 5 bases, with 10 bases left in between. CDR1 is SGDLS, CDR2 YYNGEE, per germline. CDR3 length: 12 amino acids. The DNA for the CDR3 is TGTGCCAGCAGCCCCGGGGGTCACGAGCAGTACTTC. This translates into CASSPGGHEQYF.

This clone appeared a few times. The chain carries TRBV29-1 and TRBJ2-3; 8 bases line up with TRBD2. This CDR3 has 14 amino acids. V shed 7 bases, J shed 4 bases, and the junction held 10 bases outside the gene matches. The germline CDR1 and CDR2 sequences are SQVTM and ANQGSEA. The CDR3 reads CSAAVAGGADTQYF. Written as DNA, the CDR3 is TGCAGCGCCGCGGTTGCGGGGGGAGCAGATACGCAGTATTTT.

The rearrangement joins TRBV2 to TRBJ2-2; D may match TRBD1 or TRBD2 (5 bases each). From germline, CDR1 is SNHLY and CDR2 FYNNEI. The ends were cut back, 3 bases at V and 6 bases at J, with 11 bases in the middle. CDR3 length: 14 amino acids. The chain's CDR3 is CASSDREYSGELFF. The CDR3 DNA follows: TGTGCCAGCAGTGACAGGGAGTATTCCGGGGAGCTGTTTTTT. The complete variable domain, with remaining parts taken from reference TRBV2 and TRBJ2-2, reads EPEVTQTPSHQVTQMGQEVILRCVPISNHLYFYWYRQILGQKVEFLVSFYNNEISEKSEIFDDQFSVERPDGSNFTLKIRSTKLEDSAMYFCASSDREYSGELFFGEGSRLTVL.